This T cell receptor (beta chain) is from a study of regulatory T cells in long-lasting Graves disease. Study at large: In persistent Graves' disease, antithyroid drugs had been taken for over 5 years and TSH receptor antibodies stayed positive.

Arm-PCR of CDR3 regions and iRepertoire HTBI primers were used to build TCR beta libraries. TCRdb independently ran MiXCR on the multiplex PCR reads; one entry per CDR3 protein. The sample carries 450,000 or so distinct CDR3 sequences, less than 25% recorded once. The V end lost 1 base, the J end lost 3 bases, and 1 base lay between the germline ends. Per germline, CDR1 LGHNA and CDR2 YNFKEQ. The CDR3 loop spans 12 amino acids. Time point denoted: persistent/refractory GD, antithyroid drugs over 5 years with positive TRAb. Scientists built the TCR library using RNA that was extracted from PBMCs. Only a few counts were recorded for this clonotype. With a much larger clone just one base away, this may be a read error.

The chain combines TRBV4-2 with TRBJ1-5; D unresolved. This clonotype was sampled from a female donor with Graves disease. The sequencing used peripheral blood mononuclear cells (PBMCs), collected when the disease was refractory, from a patient treated with antithyroid drugs. CDR3 DNA: TGTGCCAGCAGCCAAGCCAATCAGCCCCAGCATTTT. Protein: CASSQANQPQHF.